Reported below is one T cell receptor (beta chain). Its antigen is not known. This sample stems from a study of shared clonotypes between healthy human individuals. Broader study findings: Non-shared clonotypes were found to have lower generation probabilities than the clonotypes that were shared by all four of the sorted-subset donors. The naive CD4 repertoires of a handful of donors were compared, and approximately 4.7% of clonotypes were shared.

V was clipped by 3 bases and J by 5 bases, with 2 bases between them. CDR1 SNHLY and CDR2 FYNNEI come from the germline V gene. This CDR3 spans 10 amino acids. Naive CD8 populations comprised CD45RO-negative cells positively selected for CCR7, excluding terminally differentiated effector memory CD45RA+ cells. Among the donors, all were Caucasian adults who lived in Nashville, Tennessee. The method was immunoSEQ multiplex PCR; TCRdb's version includes in-frame clones alone and lacks a portion of them. Of about 590,000 clones listed, 95% to 96% are singletons. This chain uses TRBV2 with TRBJ2-7; D call uncertain. Sequencing input: naive CD8+ T cells sorted from blood. The clonotype was recovered from a woman aged 25 to 39 in good health. CDR3 nucleotide sequence: TGTGCCAGCAGTGAGAACGAGCAGTACTTC. Translating gives CASSENEQYF.